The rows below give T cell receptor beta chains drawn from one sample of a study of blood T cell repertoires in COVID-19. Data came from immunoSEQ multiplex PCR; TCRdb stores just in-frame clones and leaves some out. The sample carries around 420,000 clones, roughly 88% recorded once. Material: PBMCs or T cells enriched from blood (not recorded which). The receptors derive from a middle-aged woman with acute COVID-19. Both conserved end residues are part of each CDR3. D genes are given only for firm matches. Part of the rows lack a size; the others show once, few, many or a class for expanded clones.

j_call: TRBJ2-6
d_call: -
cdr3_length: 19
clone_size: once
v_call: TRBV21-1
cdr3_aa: CASSSPQGQEGSGANVLTF
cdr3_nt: TGTGCCAGCAGCTCCCCCCAGGGACAGGAAGGATCTGGGGCCAACGTCCTGACTTTC

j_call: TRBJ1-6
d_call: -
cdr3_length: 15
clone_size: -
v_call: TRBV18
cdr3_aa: CASSPLGQGLSPLHF
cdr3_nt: TGTGCCAGCTCACCGCTAGGGCAGGGGTTATCACCCCTCCACTTT

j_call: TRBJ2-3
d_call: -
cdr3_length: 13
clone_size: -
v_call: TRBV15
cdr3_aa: CATSRDQTDTQYF
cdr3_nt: TGTGCCACCAGCAGAGATCAAACAGATACGCAGTATTTT

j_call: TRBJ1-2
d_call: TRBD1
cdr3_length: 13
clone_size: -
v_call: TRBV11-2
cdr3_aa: CASRPTGGAGYTF
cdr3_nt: TGTGCCAGCAGGCCTACAGGGGGCGCTGGCTACACCTTC

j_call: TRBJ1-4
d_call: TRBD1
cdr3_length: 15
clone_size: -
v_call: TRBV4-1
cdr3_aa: CASSIRTGGGEKLFF
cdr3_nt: TGCGCCAGCAGCATACGGACAGGGGGGGGTGAAAAACTGTTTTTT

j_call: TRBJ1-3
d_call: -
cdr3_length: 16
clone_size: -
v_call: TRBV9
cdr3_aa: CASSVNDGSSGNTIYF
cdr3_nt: TGTGCCAGCAGCGTAAATGACGGGAGCTCTGGAAACACCATATATTTT

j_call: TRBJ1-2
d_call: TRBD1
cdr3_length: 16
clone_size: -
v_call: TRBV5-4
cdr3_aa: CASSTPSRGQTYGYTF
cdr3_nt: TGTGCCAGCAGCACTCCCTCCCGGGGACAGACCTATGGCTACACCTTC

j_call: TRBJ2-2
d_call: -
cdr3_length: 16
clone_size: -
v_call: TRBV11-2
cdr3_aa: CASSPWTEANTGELFF
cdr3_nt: TGTGCCAGCAGCCCCTGGACAGAAGCGAACACCGGGGAGCTGTTTTTT

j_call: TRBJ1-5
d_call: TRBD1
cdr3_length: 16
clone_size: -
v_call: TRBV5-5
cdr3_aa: CASSLGQVLGNQPQHF
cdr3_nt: TGTGCCAGCAGCTTAGGACAGGTTTTAGGTAATCAGCCCCAGCATTTT

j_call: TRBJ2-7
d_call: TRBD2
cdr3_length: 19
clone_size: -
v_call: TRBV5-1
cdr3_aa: CASSPRWDSGGAYGYEQYF
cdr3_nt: TGCGCCAGCAGCCCCCGTTGGGATAGCGGGGGGGCCTATGGCTACGAGCAGTACTTC

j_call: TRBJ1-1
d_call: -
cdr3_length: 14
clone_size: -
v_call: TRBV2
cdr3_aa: CASTQRGRVTEAFF
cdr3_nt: TGTGCCAGCACCCAGAGAGGGCGGGTCACTGAAGCTTTCTTT

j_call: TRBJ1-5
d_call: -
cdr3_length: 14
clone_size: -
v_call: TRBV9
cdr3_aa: CASSVFGEDQPQHF
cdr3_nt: TGTGCCAGCAGCGTATTTGGGGAGGATCAGCCCCAGCATTTT

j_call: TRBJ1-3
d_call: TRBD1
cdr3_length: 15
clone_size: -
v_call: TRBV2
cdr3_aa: CASSGDRGSGNTIYF
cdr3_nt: TGTGCCAGCAGTGGGGACAGGGGTTCTGGAAACACCATATATTTT

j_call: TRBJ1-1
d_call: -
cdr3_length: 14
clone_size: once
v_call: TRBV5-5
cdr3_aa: CASSLGHLNTEAFF
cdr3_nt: TGTGCCAGCAGCTTGGGACATTTGAACACTGAAGCTTTCTTT

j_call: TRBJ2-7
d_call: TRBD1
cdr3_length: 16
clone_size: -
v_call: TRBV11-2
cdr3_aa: CASSSTRGQGRGEQYF
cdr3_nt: TGTGCCAGCAGCTCAACCCGGGGACAGGGGCGCGGGGAGCAGTACTTC

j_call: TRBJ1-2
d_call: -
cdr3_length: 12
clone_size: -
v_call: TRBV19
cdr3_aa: CASKQGVYGYTF
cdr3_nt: TGTGCCAGTAAGCAGGGTGTCTATGGCTACACCTTC

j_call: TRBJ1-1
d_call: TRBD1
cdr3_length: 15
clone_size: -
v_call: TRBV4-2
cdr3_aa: CASSPGQGGNTEAFF
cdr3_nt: TGTGCCAGCAGCCCTGGACAGGGCGGGAACACTGAAGCTTTCTTT

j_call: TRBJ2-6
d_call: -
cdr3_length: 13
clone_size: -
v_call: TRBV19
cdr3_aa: CATYRPGANVLTF
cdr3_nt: TGTGCCACCTACAGGCCTGGGGCCAACGTCCTGACTTTC

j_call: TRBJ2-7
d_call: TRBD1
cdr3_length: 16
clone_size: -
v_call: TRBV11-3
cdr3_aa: CASSLDAGTGSYEQYF
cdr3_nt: TGTGCCAGCAGCTTGGATGCCGGGACAGGGTCCTACGAGCAGTACTTC

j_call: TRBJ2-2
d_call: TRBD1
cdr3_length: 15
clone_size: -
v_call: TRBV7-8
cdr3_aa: CASSSQGAQNGELFF
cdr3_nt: TGTGCCAGCAGCTCACAGGGGGCGCAGAACGGGGAGCTGTTTTTT

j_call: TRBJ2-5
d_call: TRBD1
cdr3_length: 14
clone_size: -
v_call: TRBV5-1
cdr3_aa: CASSLGTAQETQYF
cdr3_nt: TGCGCCAGCAGCCTGGGGACAGCCCAAGAGACCCAGTACTTC

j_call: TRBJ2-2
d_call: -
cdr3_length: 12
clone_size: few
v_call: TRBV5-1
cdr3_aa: CASSPGFGELFF
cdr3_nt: TGCGCCAGCAGCCCCGGGTTCGGGGAGCTGTTTTTT

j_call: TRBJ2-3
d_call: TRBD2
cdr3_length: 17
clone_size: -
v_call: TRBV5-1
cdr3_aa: CASSLEGTSGGIDTQYF
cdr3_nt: TGCGCCAGCAGCTTGGAGGGGACTAGCGGGGGGATAGATACGCAGTATTTT

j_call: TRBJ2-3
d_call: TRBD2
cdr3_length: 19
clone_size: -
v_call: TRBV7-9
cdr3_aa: CASSILLAGGFDSTDTQYF
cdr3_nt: TGTGCCAGCAGCATACTACTAGCGGGGGGGTTCGATAGCACAGATACGCAGTATTTT

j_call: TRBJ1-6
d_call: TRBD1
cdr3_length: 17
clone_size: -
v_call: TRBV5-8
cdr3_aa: CASSSFRGWAYNSPLHF
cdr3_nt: TGTGCCAGCAGCTCCTTCAGGGGGTGGGCTTATAATTCACCCCTCCACTTT

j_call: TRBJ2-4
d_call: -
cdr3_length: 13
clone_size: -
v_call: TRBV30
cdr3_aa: CAWSTGAKNIQYF
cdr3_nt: TGTGCCTGGAGTACGGGAGCCAAAAACATTCAGTACTTC

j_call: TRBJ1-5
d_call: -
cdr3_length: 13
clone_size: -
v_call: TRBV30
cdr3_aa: CAWSEGRHQPQHF
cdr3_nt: TGTGCCTGGAGTGAAGGGAGACATCAGCCCCAGCATTTT

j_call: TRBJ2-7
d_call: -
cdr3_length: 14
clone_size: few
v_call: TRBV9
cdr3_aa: CASSVGGSSYEQYF
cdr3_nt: TGTGCCAGCAGCGTAGGAGGGAGCTCCTACGAGCAGTACTTC

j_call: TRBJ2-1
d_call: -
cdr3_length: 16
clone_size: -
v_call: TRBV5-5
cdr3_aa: CASSLEAGGPYNEQFF
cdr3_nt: TGTGCCAGCAGCTTGGAGGCGGGCGGACCCTACAATGAGCAGTTCTTC

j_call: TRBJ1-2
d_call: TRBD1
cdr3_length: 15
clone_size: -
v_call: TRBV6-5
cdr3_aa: CASSYSIGQGVVYTF
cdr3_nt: TGTGCCAGCAGTTACTCGATAGGCCAGGGGGTTGTCTACACCTTC

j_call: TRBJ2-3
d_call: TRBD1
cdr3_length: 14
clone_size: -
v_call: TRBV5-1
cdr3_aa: CASRGQGSTDTQYF
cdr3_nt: TGCGCCAGCAGGGGACAGGGAAGCACAGATACGCAGTATTTT

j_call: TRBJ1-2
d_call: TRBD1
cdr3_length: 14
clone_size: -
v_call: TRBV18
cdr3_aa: CASSPGQGSYGYTF
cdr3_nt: TGTGCCAGCTCACCGGGACAGGGGAGCTATGGCTACACCTTC

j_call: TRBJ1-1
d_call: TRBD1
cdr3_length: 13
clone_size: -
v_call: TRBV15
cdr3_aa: CATSPQGSTEAFF
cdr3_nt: TGTGCCACCAGCCCACAGGGGAGCACTGAAGCTTTCTTT

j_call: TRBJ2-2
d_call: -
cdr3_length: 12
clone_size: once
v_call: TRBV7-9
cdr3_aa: CASSSGAGELFF
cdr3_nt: TGTGCCAGCAGCTCCGGAGCCGGGGAGCTGTTTTTT

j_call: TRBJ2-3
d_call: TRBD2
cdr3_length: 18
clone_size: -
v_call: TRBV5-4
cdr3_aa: CASSLVLAGVPGSDTQYF
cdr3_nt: TGTGCCAGCAGCTTGGTGTTAGCGGGGGTTCCAGGGTCAGATACGCAGTATTTT

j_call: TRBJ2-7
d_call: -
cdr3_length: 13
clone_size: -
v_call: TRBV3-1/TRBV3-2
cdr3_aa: CASSHRVAYEQYF
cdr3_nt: TGTGCCAGCAGCCATCGTGTAGCCTACGAGCAGTACTTC

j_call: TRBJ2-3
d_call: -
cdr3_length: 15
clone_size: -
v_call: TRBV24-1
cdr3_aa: CATSDAKQGTDTQYF
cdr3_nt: TGTGCCACCAGTGATGCCAAACAGGGAACAGATACGCAGTATTTT

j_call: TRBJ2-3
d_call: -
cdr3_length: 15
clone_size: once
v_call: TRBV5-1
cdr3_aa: CASSPGDLSTDTQYF
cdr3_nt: TGCGCCAGCAGCCCCGGGGACTTATCCACAGATACGCAGTATTTT

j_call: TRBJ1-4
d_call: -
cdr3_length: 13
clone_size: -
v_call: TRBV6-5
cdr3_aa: CASSGGRDEKLFF
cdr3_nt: TGTGCCAGCAGCGGAGGGCGGGATGAAAAACTGTTTTTT

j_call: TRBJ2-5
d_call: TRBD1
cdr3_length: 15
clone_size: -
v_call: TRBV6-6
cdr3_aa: CASRPYRDRVETQYF
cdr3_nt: TGTGCCAGCAGACCCTATCGGGACAGGGTGGAGACCCAGTACTTC

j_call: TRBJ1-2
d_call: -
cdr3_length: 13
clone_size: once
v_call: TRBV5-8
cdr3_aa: CASGRGQGHGYTF
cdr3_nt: TGTGCCAGCGGCCGCGGGCAGGGGCATGGCTACACCTTC